This TCR beta chain came from a study of T cells in Graves' hyperthyroidism and ophthalmopathy. Study results and limitations: Stable hyperthyroidism and ophthalmopathy were separated using 13 V-J signatures.

Patients counted as stable if ophthalmopathy did not develop within 18 months. Each diagnosis drew on symptoms, thyroxine, TRAb, thyroid ultrasound and orbital computed tomography findings. The PBMCs were taken from more than 8 ml of fresh peripheral blood. Per the germline V gene, CDR1 is SNHLY and CDR2 is FYNNEI. V lost 7 bases and J lost 4, with 18 bases in between. The CDR3 has 15 amino acids. TCR beta CDR3 sequences were amplified from RNA transcripts. The TCR CDR3 was amplified in a first-round RT-PCR using the HTBI primer set. TCRdb passed the multiplex PCR reads through MiXCR, listing each CDR3 protein once. Here the sample spans roughly 170,000 distinct CDR3 sequences, over 15% being singletons. This clonotype was observed a handful of times. Its antigen is undetermined.

The sequence was obtained from a woman in her forties or fifties with Graves' hyperthyroidism. V is TRBV2 and J is TRBJ2-3; TRBD2 is a possible D gene (7 bases). Sequencing input: blood. CDR3 protein: CASIYAGAQADTQYF. The DNA for the CDR3 is TGTGCCAGCATATACGCGGGGGCCCAGGCAGATACGCAGTATTTT.